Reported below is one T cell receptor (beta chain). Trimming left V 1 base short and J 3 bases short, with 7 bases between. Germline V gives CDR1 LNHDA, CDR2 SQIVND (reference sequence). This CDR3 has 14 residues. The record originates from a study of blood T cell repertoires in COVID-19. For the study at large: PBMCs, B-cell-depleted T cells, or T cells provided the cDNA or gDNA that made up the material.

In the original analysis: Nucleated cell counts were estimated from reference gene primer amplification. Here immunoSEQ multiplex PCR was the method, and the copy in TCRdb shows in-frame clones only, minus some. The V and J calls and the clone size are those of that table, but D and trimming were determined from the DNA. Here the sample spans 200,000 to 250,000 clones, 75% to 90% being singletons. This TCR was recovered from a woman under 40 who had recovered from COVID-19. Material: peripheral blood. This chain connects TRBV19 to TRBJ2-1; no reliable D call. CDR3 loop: CASSIVPSYNEQFF. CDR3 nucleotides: TGTGCCAGTAGTATAGTGCCTAGCTACAATGAGCAGTTCTTC.